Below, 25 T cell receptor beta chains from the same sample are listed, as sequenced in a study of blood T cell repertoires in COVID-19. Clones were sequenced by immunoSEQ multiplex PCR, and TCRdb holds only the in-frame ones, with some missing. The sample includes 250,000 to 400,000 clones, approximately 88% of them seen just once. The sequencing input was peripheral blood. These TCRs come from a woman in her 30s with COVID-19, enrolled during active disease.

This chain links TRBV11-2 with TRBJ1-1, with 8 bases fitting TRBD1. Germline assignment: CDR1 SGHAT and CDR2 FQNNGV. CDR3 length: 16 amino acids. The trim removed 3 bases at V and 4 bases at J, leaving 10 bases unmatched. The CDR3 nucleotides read TGTGCCAGCAGCTTTCAAACAGGGGGGAGAGGCACTGAAGCTTTCTTT. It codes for CASSFQTGGRGTEAFF.

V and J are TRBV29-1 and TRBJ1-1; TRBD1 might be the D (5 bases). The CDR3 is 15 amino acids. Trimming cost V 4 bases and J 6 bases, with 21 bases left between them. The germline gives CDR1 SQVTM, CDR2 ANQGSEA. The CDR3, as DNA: TGCAGCGTTGGCCCCCAGGGAGGGGCGCGGGCTGAAGCTTTCTTT. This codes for CSVGPQGGARAEAFF.

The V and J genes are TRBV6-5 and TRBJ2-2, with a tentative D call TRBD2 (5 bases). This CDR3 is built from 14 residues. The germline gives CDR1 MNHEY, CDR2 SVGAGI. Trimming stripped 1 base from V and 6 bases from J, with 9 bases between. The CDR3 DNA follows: TGTGCCAGCAGTTACTTTCGGGGTGCCGGGGAGCTGTTTTTT. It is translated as CASSYFRGAGELFF.

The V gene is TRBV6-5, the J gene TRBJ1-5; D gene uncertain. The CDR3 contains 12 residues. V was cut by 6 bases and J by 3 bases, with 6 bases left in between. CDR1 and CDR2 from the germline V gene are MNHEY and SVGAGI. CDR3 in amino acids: CASRGDNQPQHF. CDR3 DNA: TGTGCCAGCAGAGGAGACAATCAGCCCCAGCATTTT.

CDR3 protein: CASSPISGGQETQYF. In nucleotides, the CDR3 is TGCGCCAGCAGCCCGATTAGCGGGGGGCAAGAGACCCAGTACTTC. The chain uses TRBV4-1 and TRBJ2-5, with 10 bases matching TRBD2. V shed 4 bases and J 2 bases; nucleotides not matched to a gene: 4. Germline V CDR1 and CDR2: MGHRA, YSYEKL. There are 15 residues in the CDR3.

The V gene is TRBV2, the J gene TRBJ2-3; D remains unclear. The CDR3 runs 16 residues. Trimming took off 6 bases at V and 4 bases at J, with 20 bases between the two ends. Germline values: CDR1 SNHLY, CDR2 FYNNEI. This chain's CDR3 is CASRRPFLSRADTQYF. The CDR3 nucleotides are TGTGCCAGCAGGAGGCCCTTCCTTAGTCGGGCAGATACGCAGTATTTT.

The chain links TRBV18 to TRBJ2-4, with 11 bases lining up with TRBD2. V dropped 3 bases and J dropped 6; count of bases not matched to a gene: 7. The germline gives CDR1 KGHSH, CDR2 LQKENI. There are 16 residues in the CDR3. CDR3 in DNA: TGTGCCAGCTCACCGATTCTAGGACTAGCGGGAAACATTCAGTACTTC. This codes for CASSPILGLAGNIQYF. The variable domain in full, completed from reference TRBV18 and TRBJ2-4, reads NAGVMQNPRHLVRRRGQEARLRCSPMKGHSHVYWYRQLPEEGLKFMVYLQKENIIDESGMPKERFSAEFPKEGPSILRIQQVVRGDSAAYFCASSPILGLAGNIQYFGAGTRLSVL.

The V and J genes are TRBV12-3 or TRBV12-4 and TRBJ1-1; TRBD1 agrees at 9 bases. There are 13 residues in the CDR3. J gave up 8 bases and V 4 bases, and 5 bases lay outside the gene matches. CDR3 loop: CASSWGTGREAFF. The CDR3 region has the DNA TGTGCCAGCAGTTGGGGGACAGGGCGCGAAGCTTTCTTT.

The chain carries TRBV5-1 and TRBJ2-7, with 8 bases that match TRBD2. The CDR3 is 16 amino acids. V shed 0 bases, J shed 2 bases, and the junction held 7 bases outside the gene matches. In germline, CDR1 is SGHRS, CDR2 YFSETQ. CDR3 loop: CASSLGTRGGTYEQYF. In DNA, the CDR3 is TGCGCCAGCAGCTTGGGTACCCGGGGGGGGACCTACGAGCAGTACTTC.

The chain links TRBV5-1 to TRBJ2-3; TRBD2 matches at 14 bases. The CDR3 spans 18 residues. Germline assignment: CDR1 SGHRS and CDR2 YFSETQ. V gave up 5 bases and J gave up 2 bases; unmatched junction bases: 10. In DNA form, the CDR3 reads TGCGCCAGCAGATCCGGGACTAGCGGGGGACCCCCCACAGATACGCAGTATTTT. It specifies CASRSGTSGGPPTDTQYF. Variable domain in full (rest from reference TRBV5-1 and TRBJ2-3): KAGVTQTPRYLIKTRGQQVTLSCSPISGHRSVSWYQQTPGQGLQFLFEYFSETQRNKGNFPGRFSGRQFSNSRSEMNVSTLELGDSALYLCASRSGTSGGPPTDTQYFGPGTRLTVL.

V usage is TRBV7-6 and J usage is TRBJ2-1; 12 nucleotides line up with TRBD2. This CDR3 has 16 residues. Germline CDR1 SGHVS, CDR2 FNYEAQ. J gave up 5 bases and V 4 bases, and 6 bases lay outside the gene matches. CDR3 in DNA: TGTGCCAGCAGCTCCCCGACTAGCGGGGGAAACAATGAGCAGTTCTTC. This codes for CASSSPTSGGNNEQFF. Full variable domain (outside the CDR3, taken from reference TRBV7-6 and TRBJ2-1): GAGVSQSPRYKVTKRGQDVALRCDPISGHVSLYWYRQALGQGPEFLTYFNYEAQQDKSGLPNDRFSAERPEGSISTLTIQRTEQRDSAMYRCASSSPTSGGNNEQFFGPGTRLTVL.

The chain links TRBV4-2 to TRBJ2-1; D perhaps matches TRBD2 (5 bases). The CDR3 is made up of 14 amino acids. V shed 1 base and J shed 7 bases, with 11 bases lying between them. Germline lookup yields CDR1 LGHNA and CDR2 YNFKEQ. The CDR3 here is CASSQGIPGNEQFF. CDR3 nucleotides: TGTGCCAGCAGCCAAGGGATCCCGGGAAATGAGCAGTTCTTC.

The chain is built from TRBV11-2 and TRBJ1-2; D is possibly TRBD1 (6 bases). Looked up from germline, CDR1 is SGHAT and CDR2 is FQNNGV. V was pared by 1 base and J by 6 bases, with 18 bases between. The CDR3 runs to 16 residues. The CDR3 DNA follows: TGTGCCAGCAGCTTAGGTGGGGGCGCCCCTACTAATGGCTACACCTTC. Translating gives CASSLGGGAPTNGYTF.

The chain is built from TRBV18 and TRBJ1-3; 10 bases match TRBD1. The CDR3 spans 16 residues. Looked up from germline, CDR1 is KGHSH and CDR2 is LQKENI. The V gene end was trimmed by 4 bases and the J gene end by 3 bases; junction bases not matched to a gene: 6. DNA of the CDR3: TGTGCCAGCTCACTTTCCGGGACAGGGGTTGGAAACACCATATATTTT. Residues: CASSLSGTGVGNTIYF.

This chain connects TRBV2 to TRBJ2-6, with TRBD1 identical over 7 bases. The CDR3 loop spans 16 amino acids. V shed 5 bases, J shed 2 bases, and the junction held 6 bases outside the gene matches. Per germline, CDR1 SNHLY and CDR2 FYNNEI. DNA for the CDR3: TGTGCCAGCAGTTATACAGGGGATCCTGGGGCCAACGTCCTGACTTTC. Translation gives CASSYTGDPGANVLTF.

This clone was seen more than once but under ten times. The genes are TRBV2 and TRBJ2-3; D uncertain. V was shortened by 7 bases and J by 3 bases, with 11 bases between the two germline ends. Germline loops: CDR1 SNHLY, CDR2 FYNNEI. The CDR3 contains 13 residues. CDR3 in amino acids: CASTWQATDTQYF. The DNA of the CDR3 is TGTGCCAGCACCTGGCAGGCGACAGATACGCAGTATTTT.

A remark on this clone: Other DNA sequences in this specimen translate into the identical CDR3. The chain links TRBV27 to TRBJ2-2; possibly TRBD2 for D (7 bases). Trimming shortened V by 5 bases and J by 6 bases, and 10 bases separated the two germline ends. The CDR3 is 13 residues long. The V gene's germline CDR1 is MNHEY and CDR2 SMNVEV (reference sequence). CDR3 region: CASSLGGPGELFF. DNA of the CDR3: TGTGCCAGCAGTCTCGGGGGGCCCGGGGAGCTGTTTTTT.

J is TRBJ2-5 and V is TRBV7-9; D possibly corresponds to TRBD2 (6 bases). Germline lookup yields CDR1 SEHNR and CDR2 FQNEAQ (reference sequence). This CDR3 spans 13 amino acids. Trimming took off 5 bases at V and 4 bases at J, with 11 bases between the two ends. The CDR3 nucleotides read TGTGCCAGCAGCGAGCCGGGGGTAGAGACCCAGTACTTC. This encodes CASSEPGVETQYF.

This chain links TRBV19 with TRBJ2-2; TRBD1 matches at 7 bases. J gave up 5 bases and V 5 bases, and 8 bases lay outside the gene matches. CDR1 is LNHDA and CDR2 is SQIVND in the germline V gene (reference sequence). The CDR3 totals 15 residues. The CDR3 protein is CASSPGQKLTGELFF. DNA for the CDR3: TGTGCCAGTAGTCCGGGACAGAAATTAACCGGGGAGCTGTTTTTT.

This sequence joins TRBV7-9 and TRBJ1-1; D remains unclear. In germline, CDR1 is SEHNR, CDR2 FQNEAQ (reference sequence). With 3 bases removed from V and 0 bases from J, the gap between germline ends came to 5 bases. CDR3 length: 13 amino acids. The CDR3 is CASSFLVNTEAFF. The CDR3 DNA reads TGTGCCAGCAGCTTTCTTGTGAACACTGAAGCTTTCTTT.

CDR3 sequence: CATSRSGGVGRADIQYF. CDR3 coding DNA: TGTGCCACCAGCAGAAGTGGTGGGGTGGGCAGGGCAGACATTCAGTACTTC. This chain connects TRBV15 to TRBJ2-4; D perhaps matches TRBD1 (5 bases). Trimming removed 2 bases from V and 8 bases from J, with 22 bases in between. Per germline, CDR1 LNHNV and CDR2 YYDKDF (reference sequence). CDR3 length equals 17 residues.

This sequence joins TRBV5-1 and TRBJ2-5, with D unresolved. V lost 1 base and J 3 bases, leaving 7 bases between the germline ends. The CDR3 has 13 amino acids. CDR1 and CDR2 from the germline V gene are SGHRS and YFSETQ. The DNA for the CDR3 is TGCGCCAGCAGCTTGCGTAACAAAGAGACCCAGTACTTC. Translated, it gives CASSLRNKETQYF.

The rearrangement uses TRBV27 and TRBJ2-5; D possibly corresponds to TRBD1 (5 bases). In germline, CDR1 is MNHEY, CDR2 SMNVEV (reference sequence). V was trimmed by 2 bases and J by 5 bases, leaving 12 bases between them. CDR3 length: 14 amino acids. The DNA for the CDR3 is TGTGCCAGCAGTTTAAATAGGGGTGGGGAGACCCAGTACTTC. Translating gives CASSLNRGGETQYF.

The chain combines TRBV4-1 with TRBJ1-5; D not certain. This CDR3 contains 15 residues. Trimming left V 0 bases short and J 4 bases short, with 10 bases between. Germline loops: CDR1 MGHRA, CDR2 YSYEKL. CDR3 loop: CASSQELTLNQPQHF. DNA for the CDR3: TGCGCCAGCAGCCAAGAATTGACTCTTAATCAGCCCCAGCATTTT.

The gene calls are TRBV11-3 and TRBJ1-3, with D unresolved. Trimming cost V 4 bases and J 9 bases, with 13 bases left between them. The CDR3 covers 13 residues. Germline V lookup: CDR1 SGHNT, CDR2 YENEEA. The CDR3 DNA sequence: TGTGCCAGCAGCTCAACCCTTTGGAGCACCATATATTTT. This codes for CASSSTLWSTIYF.